Listed here are 32 T cell receptor beta chains from one sample, sequenced in a study of radiation and T cells in renal cell carcinoma. Regarding time point: blood 4 weeks post-SBRT, at nephrectomy. Documented treatment: 15 Gy SBRT to primary tumor, nephrectomy 4 weeks later. The protocol was immunoSEQ multiplex PCR, while the TCRdb copy is restricted to in-frame clones and leaves out a portion. The table includes about 83,000 clones, roughly 83% detected once. The source material was blood, sampled from a patient whose treatment included radiotherapy and nephrectomy. The receptors originated from a woman aged 55-69 years with renal cell carcinoma.

The chain recombines TRBV6-5 with TRBJ1-1; D may be TRBD1 (5 bases). CDR3 size: 14 residues. The V end was cut by 4 bases, the J end by 1 base, with 10 bases between. Germline assignment: CDR1 MNHEY and CDR2 SVGAGI. CDR3 loop: CASSLWGTNTEAFF. In DNA, the CDR3 is TGTGCCAGCAGTTTATGGGGCACGAACACTGAAGCTTTCTTT.

This chain connects TRBV9 to TRBJ1-2; D may be TRBD1 (5 bases). The V end lost 4 bases, the J end lost 2 bases, and 15 bases lay between the germline ends. CDR3 length equals 15 residues. The germline CDR1 and CDR2 sequences are SGDLS and YYNGEE. DNA for the CDR3: TGTGCCAGCAGCATCTCAGGGACGGAAAACTATGGCTACACCTTC. Protein product: CASSISGTENYGYTF.

The chain uses TRBV7-6 and TRBJ2-5, with D tentatively TRBD2 (6 bases). Germline CDR1 and CDR2: SGHVS and FNYEAQ. The CDR3 runs to 15 residues. V dropped 1 base and J dropped 1 base, with 10 bases sitting between them. CDR3 protein: CASSLGPGGQETQYF. CDR3 DNA sequence: TGTGCCAGCAGCTTAGGTCCCGGGGGCCAAGAGACCCAGTACTTC.

This clone was seen once. The rearrangement uses TRBV19 and TRBJ2-7; TRBD1 aligns across 7 bases. CDR1 LNHDA and CDR2 SQIVND come from the germline V gene (reference sequence). This CDR3 has 12 residues. V trimming: 9 bases; J trimming: 2 bases; junction bases outside the gene matches: 4. The CDR3 protein is CASRGTPYEQYF. The CDR3 nucleotides are TGTGCCAGCAGGGGGACCCCCTACGAGCAGTACTTC.

The chain recombines TRBV9 with TRBJ2-1; D may be TRBD2 (6 bases). The germline V and J ends were trimmed by 0 bases and 8 bases, with 12 bases remaining between them. The germline V gene encodes CDR1 SGDLS and CDR2 YYNGEE. The CDR3 contains 14 residues. The CDR3 loop is CASSVELAAYEQFF. In DNA, the CDR3 is TGTGCCAGCAGCGTAGAACTAGCTGCGTATGAGCAGTTCTTC.

The V call is TRBV2, the J call TRBJ2-4; TRBD1 or TRBD2 may be the D gene (6 bases each). The CDR3 consists of 15 residues. The V and J ends lost 4 bases and 7 bases respectively, with 17 bases between them. In germline, CDR1 is SNHLY, CDR2 FYNNEI. The CDR3 sequence is CASSGRDTGRNIQYF. In nucleotides, the CDR3 is TGTGCCAGCAGTGGACGGGACACAGGGAGGAACATTCAGTACTTC.

This chain joins TRBV2 and TRBJ2-1; D is ambiguous. Germline-derived CDR1 and CDR2 are SNHLY and FYNNEI. V was pared by 6 bases and J by 0 bases, with 6 bases between. The CDR3 contains 13 residues. The CDR3 here is CASRFSSYNEQFF. CDR3 bases: TGTGCCAGCAGGTTTTCCTCCTACAATGAGCAGTTCTTC. Combining the CDR3 with reference TRBV2 and TRBJ2-1 gives the whole variable domain EPEVTQTPSHQVTQMGQEVILRCVPISNHLYFYWYRQILGQKVEFLVSFYNNEISEKSEIFDDQFSVERPDGSNFTLKIRSTKLEDSAMYFCASRFSSYNEQFFGPGTRLTVL.

The rearrangement links TRBV4-1 to TRBJ1-2, with D hard to call. Germline values: CDR1 MGHRA, CDR2 YSYEKL. CDR3 length: 14 residues. Trimming took 1 base from V and 3 from J, leaving 9 bases between them. CDR3 nucleotides: TGCGCCAGCAGCCAAGTCGGCAGTTACTATGGCTACACCTTC. Translation gives CASSQVGSYYGYTF.

The V and J genes are TRBV4-3 and TRBJ2-1; 7 bases fit TRBD2. This CDR3 is 14 amino acids long. V shed 4 bases and J 3 bases; nucleotides not matched to a gene: 3. CDR1 and CDR2 from the germline V gene are LGHNA and YSLEER. The CDR3 region is CASSRTGGYNEQFF. Here the CDR3 DNA reads TGCGCCAGCAGCCGCACGGGGGGCTACAATGAGCAGTTCTTC.

In its sample, this clone was seen once. V gene TRBV6-1 combines with J gene TRBJ2-7; 13 bases agree with TRBD2. The CDR3 is 15 residues long. Germline V gene data show CDR1 as MNHNS and CDR2 as SASEGT. The V gene end was trimmed by 6 bases and the J gene end by 1 base; junction bases not matched to a gene: 3. The CDR3 reads CASRWTSGGSYEQYF. The CDR3 bases are TGTGCCAGCAGATGGACTAGCGGGGGTTCCTACGAGCAGTACTTC.

The J gene is TRBJ1-4, the V gene TRBV19, with D tentatively TRBD1 (5 bases). CDR3 length: 15 amino acids. V was shortened by 6 bases and J by 8 bases, with 19 bases between the two germline ends. The germline gives CDR1 LNHDA, CDR2 SQIVND (reference sequence). The CDR3 loop is CASRTGDGLVEKLFF. The CDR3 DNA is TGTGCCAGTAGGACCGGGGACGGTTTGGTCGAAAAACTGTTTTTT.

This clone was observed a handful of times. The V and J genes are TRBV6-1 and TRBJ1-1; D gene unclear. V gave up 0 bases and J gave up 5 bases, with 10 bases separating them. Germline assignment: CDR1 MNHNS and CDR2 SASEGT. CDR3 length: 14 residues. CDR3 in amino acids: CASSEAGPETEAFF. The CDR3 coding sequence is TGTGCCAGCAGTGAAGCGGGCCCGGAGACTGAAGCTTTCTTT.

This clone was detected a few times. J is TRBJ1-2 and V is TRBV9; D is ambiguous. CDR1 is SGDLS and CDR2 is YYNGEE in the germline V gene. V was cut by 0 bases and J by 1 base, with 10 bases left in between. The CDR3 extends over 15 amino acids. CDR3 in amino acids: CASSVAAALNYGYTF. CDR3 sequence (DNA): TGTGCCAGCAGCGTAGCCGCAGCCCTTAACTATGGCTACACCTTC.

In its sample, this clone was seen a few times. The genes are TRBV6-6 and TRBJ2-3; 10 positions agree with TRBD2. Germline CDR1 MNHNY, CDR2 SVGAGI (reference sequence). The CDR3 sequence is 14 residues long. With 6 bases clipped from V and 5 bases from J, the junction kept 5 bases outside the gene matches. The DNA for the CDR3 is TGTGCCAGCAGAGCGGGAGGGCCTTTAGATACGCAGTATTTT. This sequence encodes CASRAGGPLDTQYF.

The V call is TRBV11-2, the J call TRBJ2-2; D is undetermined. CDR3 size: 13 residues. Germline V gene lookup returns CDR1 SGHAT and CDR2 FQNNGV. Trimming pared 4 bases from V and 5 bases from J, leaving 8 bases between. CDR3 DNA: TGTGCCAGCAGCTATGCGGTAACCGGGGAGCTGTTTTTT. Its translation: CASSYAVTGELFF.

This chain uses TRBV10-3 with TRBJ1-5; D may be TRBD1 (6 bases). Germline V lookup: CDR1 ENHRY, CDR2 SYGVKD. Trimming left V 3 bases short and J 5 bases short, with 11 bases between. This CDR3 region has 14 residues. Written as DNA, the CDR3 is TGTGCCATCAGTGACAGGGGTAATCATCAGCCCCAGCATTTT. It codes for CAISDRGNHQPQHF.

This clone was picked up one time. V is TRBV5-1 and J is TRBJ1-1; D is possibly TRBD1 (6 bases). The germline gives CDR1 SGHRS, CDR2 YFSETQ. The ends were cut back, 5 bases at V and 5 bases at J, with 22 bases in the middle. The CDR3 runs to 16 residues. In DNA form, the CDR3 reads TGCGCCAGCAGTCCGACTTCCTACAGGGATGGGACTGAAGCTTTCTTT. Encoded protein: CASSPTSYRDGTEAFF.

The rearrangement joins TRBV4-2 to TRBJ1-5; weak D call: TRBD1 (5 bases). Trimming took 0 bases from V and 4 from J, leaving 7 bases between them. The CDR3 covers 14 residues. CDR1 is LGHNA, CDR2 YNFKEQ, per germline. The DNA of the CDR3 is TGTGCCAGCAGCCAAGATGGGGGGAATCAGCCCCAGCATTTT. It specifies CASSQDGGNQPQHF.

The chain links TRBV28 to TRBJ1-4; tentative D call: TRBD1 (5 bases). Germline values: CDR1 MDHEN, CDR2 SYDVKM. The length of the CDR3 is 15 residues. V lost 8 bases and J 7 bases, leaving 20 bases between the germline ends. CDR3 in amino acids: CASCFLGRGAEKLFF. CDR3 nucleotides: TGTGCCAGCTGCTTCTTGGGCAGAGGGGCTGAAAAACTGTTTTTT.

The chain employs TRBV7-3 and TRBJ2-5; D is unresolved. V lost 4 bases, J lost 2 bases, and 11 bases lay in between. Germline V gives CDR1 SGHTA, CDR2 FQGTGA. This CDR3 is built from 14 residues. The CDR3: CASSSGRTQETQYF. CDR3 coding DNA: TGTGCCAGCAGCTCTGGACGGACGCAAGAGACCCAGTACTTC.

This clone was recorded once. The DNA of the CDR3 is TGTGCCAGTAGTATAGGAGGCTCCGGGACAGGGATCTACGAGCAGTACTTC. Residues: CASSIGGSGTGIYEQYF. The V call is TRBV19, the J call TRBJ2-7; 9 bases line up with TRBD1. This CDR3 comprises 17 residues. Per the germline V gene, CDR1 is LNHDA and CDR2 is SQIVND (reference sequence). The V gene end was trimmed by 1 base and the J gene end by 3 bases; junction bases not matched to a gene: 10.

This clone was seen only a few times. V and J are TRBV9 and TRBJ1-2; D might be TRBD1 (5 bases). Between the trimmed V and J ends, which lost 2 bases and 4 bases, there was a span of 12 bases. This CDR3 has 14 residues. Germline assignment: CDR1 SGDLS and CDR2 YYNGEE. The CDR3 protein is CASSVGTFLYGYTF. In DNA, the CDR3 is TGTGCCAGCAGCGTCGGGACCTTTCTCTATGGCTACACCTTC.

The chain carries TRBV10-1 and TRBJ2-7; TRBD1 agrees at 8 bases. CDR3 length: 12 amino acids. The germline V gene encodes CDR1 WNHNN and CDR2 SYGVQD (reference sequence). Trimming took 3 bases from V and 12 from J; bases not matched to a gene: 7. CDR3: CASSDGTGLRYF. The DNA for the CDR3 is TGCGCCAGCAGTGACGGGACAGGCCTCAGGTACTTC.

This clone was observed a single time. The chain recombines TRBV15 with TRBJ2-5, with 8 bases fitting TRBD2. The germline CDR1 and CDR2 sequences are LNHNV and YYDKDF (reference sequence). With V trimmed by 6 bases and J by 5 bases, 14 bases remained unmatched. CDR3 length equals 16 residues. CDR3 protein: CATRPRLAGLEETQYF. The DNA of the CDR3 is TGTGCCACCAGACCGCGGTTAGCGGGACTAGAGGAGACCCAGTACTTC. The full variable domain, rest sourced from reference TRBV15 and TRBJ2-5, is DAMVIQNPRYQVTQFGKPVTLSCSQTLNHNVMYWYQQKSSQAPKLLFHYYDKDFNNEADTPDNFQSRRPNTSFCFLDIRSPGLGDTAMYLCATRPRLAGLEETQYFGPGTRLLVL.

This chain connects TRBV5-4 to TRBJ2-3; D possibly corresponds to TRBD2 (6 bases). Between the trimmed V and J ends, which lost 4 bases and 1 base, there was a span of 16 bases. CDR1 is SGHNT and CDR2 is YYREEE in the germline V gene (reference sequence). The CDR3 extends over 16 amino acids. CDR3 region: CASSGPTSSRTDTQYF. CDR3 coding DNA: TGTGCCAGCAGCGGACCCACTAGCTCCCGCACAGATACGCAGTATTTT.

CDR3 bases: TGCGCCAGCAGCCAGGGACTAGCGGGAGTCAATGAGCAGTTCTTC. Translation gives CASSQGLAGVNEQFF. J is TRBJ2-1 and V is TRBV4-1, with 14 bases identical to TRBD2. The CDR3 is 15 residues long. Trimming removed 3 bases from V and 6 bases from J; junction bases left unmatched: 1. Germline V gene data show CDR1 as MGHRA and CDR2 as YSYEKL.

The chain carries TRBV29-1 and TRBJ1-2; possibly TRBD1 for D (5 bases). V lost 5 bases, J lost 4 bases, and 11 bases lay in between. The CDR3 is made up of 12 amino acids. Per the germline V gene, CDR1 is SQVTM and CDR2 is ANQGSEA. The CDR3 is CSVYGGVYGYTF. As DNA, the CDR3 is TGCAGCGTTTACGGAGGGGTCTATGGCTACACCTTC.

V gene TRBV29-1 combines with J gene TRBJ2-7; 7 bases agree with TRBD1. The CDR3 has 14 amino acids. Germline CDR1 reads SQVTM; CDR2 reads ANQGSEA. With V trimmed by 4 bases and J by 5 bases, 11 bases remained unmatched. The CDR3 sequence: CSVVRGQGVNEQYF. CDR3 nucleotides: TGCAGCGTTGTCCGTGGGCAGGGGGTAAACGAGCAGTACTTC.

The rearrangement joins TRBV18 to TRBJ2-1; 7 nucleotides match TRBD1. The CDR3 runs to 15 residues. The ends lost 0 bases at V and 3 bases at J; junction bases unmatched: 2. From germline, CDR1 is KGHSH and CDR2 LQKENI. CDR3 in amino acids: CASSPPGTDYNEQFF. CDR3 coding DNA: TGTGCCAGCTCACCACCCGGGACAGACTACAATGAGCAGTTCTTC.

As to this clone: A much larger clone is a single base away; this may be a read error. V is TRBV7-9 and J is TRBJ2-7; TRBD1 matches 7 bases. The germline CDR1 and CDR2 sequences are SEHNR and FQNEAQ (reference sequence). The ends lost 5 bases at V and 3 bases at J; junction bases unmatched: 4. The CDR3 sequence is 13 residues long. CDR3 sequence reads: CASSPTGDYEQYF. The CDR3 region has the DNA TGTGCCAGCAGCCCAACAGGGGACTACGAGCAGTACTTC.

This chain uses TRBV30 with TRBJ1-2, with unresolved D. This CDR3 has 13 amino acids. Germline assignment: CDR1 GTSNPN and CDR2 SVGIG (reference sequence). Trimming stripped 3 bases from V and 6 bases from J, with 14 bases between. CDR3 protein: CAWRVPGWDGYTF. In nucleotides, the CDR3 is TGTGCCTGGAGGGTTCCGGGGTGGGATGGCTACACCTTC.

Comments on this clone: At one boundary the junction diverges from the germline segment, which might be a read error. This sample includes further DNA sequences coding for the same CDR3. J is TRBJ2-3 and V is TRBV6-5, with D perhaps matching TRBD1 (6 bases). This CDR3 region has 16 residues. The germline V gene has CDR1 MNHEY and CDR2 SVGAGI. The CDR3 reads CASSYSDSPTLDTQYF. The CDR3, as DNA: TGCGCCAGCAGTTACTCGGACAGTCCGACCTTAGATACGCAGTATTTT.